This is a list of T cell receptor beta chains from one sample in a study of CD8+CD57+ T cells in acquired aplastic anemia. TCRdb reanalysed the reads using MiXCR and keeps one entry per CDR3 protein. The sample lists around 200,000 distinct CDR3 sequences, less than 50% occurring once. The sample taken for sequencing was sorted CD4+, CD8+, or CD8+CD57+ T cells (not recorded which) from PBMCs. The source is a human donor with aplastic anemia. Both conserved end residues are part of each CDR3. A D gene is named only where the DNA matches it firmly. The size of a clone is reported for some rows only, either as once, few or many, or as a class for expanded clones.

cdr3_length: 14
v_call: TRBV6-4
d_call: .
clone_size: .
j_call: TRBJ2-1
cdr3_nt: TGTGCCAGCAGTTTGGTTGGTCCCCCCAATGAGCAGTTCTTC
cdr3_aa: CASSLVGPPNEQFF

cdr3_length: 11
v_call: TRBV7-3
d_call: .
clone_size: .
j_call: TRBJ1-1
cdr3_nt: TGTGCCAGCAGCTCCGGAACTGAAGCTTTCTTT
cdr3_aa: CASSSGTEAFF

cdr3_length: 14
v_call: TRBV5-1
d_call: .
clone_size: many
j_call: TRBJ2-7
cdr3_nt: TGCGCCAGCCGGAGGGAGACACACACCTACGAGCAGTACTTC
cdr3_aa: CASRRETHTYEQYF

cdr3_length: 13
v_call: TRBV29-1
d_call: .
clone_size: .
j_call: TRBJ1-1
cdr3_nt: TGCAGCGTTGAAATAGGGATGAACACTGAAGCTTTCTTT
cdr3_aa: CSVEIGMNTEAFF

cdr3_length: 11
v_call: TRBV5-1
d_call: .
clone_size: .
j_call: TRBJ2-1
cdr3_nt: TGCGCCAGCAGCTTACCTCCGGAGCAGTTCTTC
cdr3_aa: CASSLPPEQFF

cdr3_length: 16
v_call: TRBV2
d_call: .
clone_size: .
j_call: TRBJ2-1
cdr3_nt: TGTGCCAGCAGTGACCCGGGATCCAACCCCCCCAATGAGCAGTTCTTC
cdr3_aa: CASSDPGSNPPNEQFF

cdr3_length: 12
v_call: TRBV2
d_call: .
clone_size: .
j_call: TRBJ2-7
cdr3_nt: TGTGCCAGCAGTCCCGGGCTATACGAGCAGTACTTC
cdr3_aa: CASSPGLYEQYF

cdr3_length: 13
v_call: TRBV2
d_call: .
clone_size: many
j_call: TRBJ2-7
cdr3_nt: TGTGCCAGCAGGGACCGGGTTCCCTACGAGCAGTACTTC
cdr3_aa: CASRDRVPYEQYF

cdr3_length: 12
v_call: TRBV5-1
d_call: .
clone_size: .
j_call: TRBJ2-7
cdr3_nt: TGCGCCAGCAGCTTCGGATCCTACGAGCAGTACTTC
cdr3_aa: CASSFGSYEQYF

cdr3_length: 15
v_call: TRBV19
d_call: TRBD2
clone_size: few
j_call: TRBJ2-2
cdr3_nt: TGTGCCAGTAGACCCAGCGGGAGAGAAACCGGGGAGCTGTTTTTT
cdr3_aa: CASRPSGRETGELFF

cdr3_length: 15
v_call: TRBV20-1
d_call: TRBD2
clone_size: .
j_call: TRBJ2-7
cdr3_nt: TGCAGTGCTAGAGATAGCGGGGGGTACTCCTACGAGCAGTACTTC
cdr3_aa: CSARDSGGYSYEQYF

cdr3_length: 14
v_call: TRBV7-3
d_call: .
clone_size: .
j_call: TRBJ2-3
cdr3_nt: TGTGCCAGCAGCTTAAGTGGGCTCACAGATACGCAGTATTTT
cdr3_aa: CASSLSGLTDTQYF

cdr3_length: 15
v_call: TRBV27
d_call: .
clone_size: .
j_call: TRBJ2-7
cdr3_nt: TGTGCCAGCAGTTTGAAGGGCGATAGCGGCTACGAGCAGTACTTC
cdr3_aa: CASSLKGDSGYEQYF

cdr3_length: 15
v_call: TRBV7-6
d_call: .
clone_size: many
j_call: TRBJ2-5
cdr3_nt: TGTGCCAGCAGGGGGGGGGGCGTAATCCAAGAGACCCAGTACTTC
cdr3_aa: CASRGGGVIQETQYF

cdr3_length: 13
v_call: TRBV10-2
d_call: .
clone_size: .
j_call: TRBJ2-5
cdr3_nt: TGCGCCAGCTCGGCACAACCCCAAGAGACCCAGTACTTC
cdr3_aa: CASSAQPQETQYF

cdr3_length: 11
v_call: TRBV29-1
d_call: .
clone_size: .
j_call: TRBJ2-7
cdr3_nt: TGCAGCGCTTGGACAGACTACGAGCAGTACTTC
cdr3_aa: CSAWTDYEQYF

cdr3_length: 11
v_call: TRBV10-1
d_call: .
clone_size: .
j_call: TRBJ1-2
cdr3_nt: TGCGCCACCGGACTTAAGGGGGGCTACACCTTC
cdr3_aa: CATGLKGGYTF

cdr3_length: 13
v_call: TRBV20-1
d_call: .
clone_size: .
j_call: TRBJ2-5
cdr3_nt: TGCAGTGCTAGATTCGGGACAATGGAGACCCAGTACTTC
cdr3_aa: CSARFGTMETQYF

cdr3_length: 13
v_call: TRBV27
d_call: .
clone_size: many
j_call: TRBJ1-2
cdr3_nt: TGTGCCAGCAGTTTGACATCGAACTATGGCTACACCTTC
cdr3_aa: CASSLTSNYGYTF

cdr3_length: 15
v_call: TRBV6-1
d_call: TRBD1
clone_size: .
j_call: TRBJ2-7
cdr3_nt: TGTGCCAGCAGCTCCCGGGACAGGGTATCCTACGAGCAGTACTTC
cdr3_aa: CASSSRDRVSYEQYF

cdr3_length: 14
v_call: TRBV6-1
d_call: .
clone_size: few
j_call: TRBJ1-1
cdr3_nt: TGTGCCAGCGGTCCGGGCCATCTAAACACTGAAGCTTTCTTT
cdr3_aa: CASGPGHLNTEAFF

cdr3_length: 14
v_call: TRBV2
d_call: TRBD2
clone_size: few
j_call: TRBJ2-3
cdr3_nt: TGTGCCAGCAGTGCCAGCGGGACCTGGGATACGCAGTATTTT
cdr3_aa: CASSASGTWDTQYF

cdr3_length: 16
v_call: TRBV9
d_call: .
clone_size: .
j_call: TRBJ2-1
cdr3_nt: TGTGCCAGCAGCGTAGATGGGGCGGGACTCTACAATGAGCAGTTCTTC
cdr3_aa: CASSVDGAGLYNEQFF

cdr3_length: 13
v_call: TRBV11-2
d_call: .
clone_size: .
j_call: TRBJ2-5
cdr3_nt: TGTGCCAGCAGCTTTAAGCCGCAAGAGACCCAGTACTTC
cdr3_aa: CASSFKPQETQYF

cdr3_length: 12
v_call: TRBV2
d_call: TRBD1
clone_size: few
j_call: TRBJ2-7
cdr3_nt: TGTGCCAGCAGAAGGGACAGCTACGAGCAGTACTTC
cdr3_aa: CASRRDSYEQYF

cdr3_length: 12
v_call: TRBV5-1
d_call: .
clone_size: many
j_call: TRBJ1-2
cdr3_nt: TGCGCCAGCAGCTTGGATGGGTTCGGCTACACCTTC
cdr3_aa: CASSLDGFGYTF

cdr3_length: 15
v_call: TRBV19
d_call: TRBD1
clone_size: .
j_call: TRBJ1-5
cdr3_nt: TGTGCCAGTAGTACGATAGACAGGGGTAATCAGCCCCAGCATTTT
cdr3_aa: CASSTIDRGNQPQHF

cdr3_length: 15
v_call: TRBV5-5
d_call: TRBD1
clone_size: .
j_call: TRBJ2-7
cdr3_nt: TGTGCCAGCAGCTTTGCCGGACAGGGGGCCTACGAGCAGTACTTC
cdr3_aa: CASSFAGQGAYEQYF

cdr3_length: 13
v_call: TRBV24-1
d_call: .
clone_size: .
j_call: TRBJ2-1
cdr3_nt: TGTGCCACCAGTGACAACACGGGCAATGAGCAGTTCTTC
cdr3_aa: CATSDNTGNEQFF

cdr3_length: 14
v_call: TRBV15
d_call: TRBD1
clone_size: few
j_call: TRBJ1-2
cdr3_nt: TGTGCCACCAGCACAAGGACAACAGGGGTAGGCTACACCTTC
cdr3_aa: CATSTRTTGVGYTF

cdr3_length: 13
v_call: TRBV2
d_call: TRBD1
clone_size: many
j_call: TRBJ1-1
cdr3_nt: TGTGCCAGCAGACTAGGACAGGGGGCGGGAGCTTTCTTT
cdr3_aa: CASRLGQGAGAFF

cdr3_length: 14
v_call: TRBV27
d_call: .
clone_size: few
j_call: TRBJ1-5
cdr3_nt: TGTGCCAGCAGCCGGCGGGAGCTCGGTCAGCCCCAGCATTTT
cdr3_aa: CASSRRELGQPQHF

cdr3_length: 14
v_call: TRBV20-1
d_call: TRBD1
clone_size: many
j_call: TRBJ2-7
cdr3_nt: TGCAGTGCTGCCTGGGACAGGAATAGCTACGAGCAGTACTTC
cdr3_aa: CSAAWDRNSYEQYF

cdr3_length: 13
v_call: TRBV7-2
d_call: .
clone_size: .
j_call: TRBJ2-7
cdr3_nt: TGTGCCAGCAGCTTAACCTTCCGCGACGAGCAGTACTTC
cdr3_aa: CASSLTFRDEQYF

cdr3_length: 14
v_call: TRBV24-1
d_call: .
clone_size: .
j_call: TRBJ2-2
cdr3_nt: TGTGCCACCAGTGATTTGGCTAGAGGCGGGGAGCTGTTTTTT
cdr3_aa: CATSDLARGGELFF

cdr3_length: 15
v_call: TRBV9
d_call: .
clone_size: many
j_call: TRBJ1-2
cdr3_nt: TGTGCCAGCAGCGTAGCTGTGAGGGGAGGATATGGCTACACCTTC
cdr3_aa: CASSVAVRGGYGYTF

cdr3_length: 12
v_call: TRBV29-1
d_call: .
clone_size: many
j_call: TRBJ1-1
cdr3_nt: TGCAGCGTTTCGGGGCAGGGCACTGAAGCTTTCTTT
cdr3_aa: CSVSGQGTEAFF

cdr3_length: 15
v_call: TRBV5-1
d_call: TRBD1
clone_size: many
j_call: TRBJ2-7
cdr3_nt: TGCGCCAGCAGCTTGCCGGGGACAGGGTACTACGAGCAGTACTTC
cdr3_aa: CASSLPGTGYYEQYF

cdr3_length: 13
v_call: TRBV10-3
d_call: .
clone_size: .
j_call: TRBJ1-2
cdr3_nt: TGTGCCGTCACCGGAGGGGATTTCTATGGCTACACCTTC
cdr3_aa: CAVTGGDFYGYTF

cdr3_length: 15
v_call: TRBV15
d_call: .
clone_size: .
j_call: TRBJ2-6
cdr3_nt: TGTGCCACCAGCAGAGACAGCTCTGGGGCCGACGTCCTGACTTTC
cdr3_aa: CATSRDSSGADVLTF

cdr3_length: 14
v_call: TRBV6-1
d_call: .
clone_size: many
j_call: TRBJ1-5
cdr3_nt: TGTGCCAGCAGCCTAGGGCGCGATCATCAGCCCCAGCATTTT
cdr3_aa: CASSLGRDHQPQHF

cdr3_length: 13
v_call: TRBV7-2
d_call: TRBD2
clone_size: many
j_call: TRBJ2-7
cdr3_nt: TGTGCCAGCAGCTTTGTCGGAGCGGGGGAGCAGTACTTC
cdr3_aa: CASSFVGAGEQYF

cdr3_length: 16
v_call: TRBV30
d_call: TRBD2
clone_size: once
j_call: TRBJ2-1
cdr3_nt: TGTGCCTGGAGTGGCCTAGCGGGAGGCTCCTACAATGAGCAGTTCTTC
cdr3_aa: CAWSGLAGGSYNEQFF

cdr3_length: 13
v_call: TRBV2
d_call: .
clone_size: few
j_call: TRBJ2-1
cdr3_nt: TGTGCCAGCCCGGCGGGGACCTACAATGAGCAGTTCTTC
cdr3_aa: CASPAGTYNEQFF

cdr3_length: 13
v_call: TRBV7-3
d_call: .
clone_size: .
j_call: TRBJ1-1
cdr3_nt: TGTGCCAGCAGCGCGAATTTGAACACTGAAGCTTTCTTT
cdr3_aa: CASSANLNTEAFF

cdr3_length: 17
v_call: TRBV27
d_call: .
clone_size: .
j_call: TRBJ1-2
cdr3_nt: TGTGCCAGCAGTTTAAGGCCCCCAGGGTCTGGAATGGGAGGCTACACCTTC
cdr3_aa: CASSLRPPGSGMGGYTF

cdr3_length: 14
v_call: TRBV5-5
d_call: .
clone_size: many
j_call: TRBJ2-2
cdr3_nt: TGTGCCAGCAGCTTAAGGCCCTACACCGGGGAGCTGTTTTTT
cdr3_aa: CASSLRPYTGELFF

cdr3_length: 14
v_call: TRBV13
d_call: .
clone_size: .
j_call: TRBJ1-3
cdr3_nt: TGTGCCAGCAGGCCAAGGGGCCCTGGAAACACCATATATTTT
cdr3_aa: CASRPRGPGNTIYF

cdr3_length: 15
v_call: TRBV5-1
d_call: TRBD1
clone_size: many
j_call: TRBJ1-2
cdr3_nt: TGCGCCAGCAGCCCGGCTGGGACAGGGAACTATGGCTACACCTTC
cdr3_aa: CASSPAGTGNYGYTF

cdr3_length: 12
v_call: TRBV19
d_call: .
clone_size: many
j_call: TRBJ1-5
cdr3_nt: TGTGCCAGTAGTGCACTAAATCAGCCCCAGCATTTT
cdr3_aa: CASSALNQPQHF

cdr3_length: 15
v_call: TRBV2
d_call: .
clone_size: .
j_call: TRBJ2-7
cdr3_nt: TGTGCCAGCAGTGATCCGTTGACAGGCTCCTACGAGCAGTACTTC
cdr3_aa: CASSDPLTGSYEQYF

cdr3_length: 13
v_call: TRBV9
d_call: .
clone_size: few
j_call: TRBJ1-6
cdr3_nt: TGTGCCAGCAGCGTAGGTAGCGGCTCACCCCTCCACTTT
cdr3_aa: CASSVGSGSPLHF

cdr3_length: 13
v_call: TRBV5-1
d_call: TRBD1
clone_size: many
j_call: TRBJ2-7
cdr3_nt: TGCGCCAGCAGCAACAACAGGGGCTACGAGCAGTACTTC
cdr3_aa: CASSNNRGYEQYF

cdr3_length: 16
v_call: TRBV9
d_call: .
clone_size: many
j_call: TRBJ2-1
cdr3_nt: TGTGCCAGCAGCGGACGATTGAAGGGGTCAATTAGAGAGCAGTTCTTC
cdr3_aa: CASSGRLKGSIREQFF

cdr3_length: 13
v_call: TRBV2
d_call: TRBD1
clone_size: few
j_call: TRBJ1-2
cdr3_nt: TGTGCCAGCAGGGGGGGACAGGGTAGTGGCTACACCTTC
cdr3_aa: CASRGGQGSGYTF

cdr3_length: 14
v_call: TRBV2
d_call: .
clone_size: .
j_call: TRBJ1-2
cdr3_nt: TGTGCCAGCAGTGAACTCAGGGTTGGCTATGGCTACACCTTC
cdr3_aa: CASSELRVGYGYTF

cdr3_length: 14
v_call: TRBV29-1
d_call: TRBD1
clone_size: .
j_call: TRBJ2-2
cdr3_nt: TGCAGCGTCGTAAAACAGGGGTACACCGGGGAGCTGTTTTTT
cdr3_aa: CSVVKQGYTGELFF

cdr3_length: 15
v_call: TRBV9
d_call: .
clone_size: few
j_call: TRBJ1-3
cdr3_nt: TGTGCCAGCAGCGTAGGAGGCAGGGCTGGAAACACCATATATTTT
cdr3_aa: CASSVGGRAGNTIYF

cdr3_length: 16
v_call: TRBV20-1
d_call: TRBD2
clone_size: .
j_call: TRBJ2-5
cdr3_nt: TGCAGTGCGTCGGGACTAGCGGGTTCAACTCAAGAGACCCAGTACTTC
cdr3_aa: CSASGLAGSTQETQYF